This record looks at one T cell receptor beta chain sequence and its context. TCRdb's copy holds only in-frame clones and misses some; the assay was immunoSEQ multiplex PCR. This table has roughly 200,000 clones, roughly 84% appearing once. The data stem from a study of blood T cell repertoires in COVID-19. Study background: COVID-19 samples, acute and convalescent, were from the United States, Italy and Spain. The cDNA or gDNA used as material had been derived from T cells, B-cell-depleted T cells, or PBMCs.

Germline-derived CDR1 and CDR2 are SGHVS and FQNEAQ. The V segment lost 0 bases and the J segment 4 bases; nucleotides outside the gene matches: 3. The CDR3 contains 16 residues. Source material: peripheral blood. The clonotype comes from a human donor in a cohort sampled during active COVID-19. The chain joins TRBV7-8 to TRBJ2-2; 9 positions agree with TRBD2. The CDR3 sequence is CASSLAASGVTGELFF. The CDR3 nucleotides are TGTGCCAGCAGCTTAGCGGCTAGCGGGGTCACCGGGGAGCTGTTTTTT.